This TCR beta chain stems from a study of blood T cell repertoires in COVID-19. The CDR3 runs 13 residues. The germline V gene encodes CDR1 SGHRS and CDR2 YFSETQ. The V end lost 9 bases, the J end lost 1 base, and 13 bases lay between the germline ends. Recovered participants had two consecutive negative NP/OP PCR tests, healthcare professional clearance, or symptom resolution. Profiled with immunoSEQ multiplex PCR; TCRdb holds only in-frame clones, not every one. Of approximately 350,000 clones in the sample, 80% to 90% were seen once. This clonotype originated in a man between 18 and 35 years old who had recovered from COVID-19. This rearrangement joins TRBV5-1 to TRBJ1-1, with D unresolved. The sample was PBMCs or T cells enriched from blood (not recorded which). The CDR3 region is CATRDQENTEAFF. The CDR3 coding sequence is TGCGCCACCCGGGATCAGGAGAACACTGAAGCTTTCTTT.